This TCR beta chain was documented in a study of T cells in Graves' hyperthyroidism and ophthalmopathy. On the study more broadly: Peripheral blood specimens were obtained at initial diagnosis, prior to any treatment. Notes on the study in general: Appearing also in blood were most of the thyroid clonotypes expanded above 0.001. Ophthalmopathy was predicted by the model a median of about 6.5 months ahead of onset.

What was amplified from RNA transcripts were TCR beta CDR3 regions. The TCR CDR3 first-round RT-PCR relied on the HTBI primer set. Each CDR3 protein gets one entry after TCRdb re-called the multiplex PCR reads with MiXCR. The profile shows hundreds of thousands of distinct CDR3 sequences, roughly 13% of them singletons. In the ophthalmopathy cohort, Clinical Activity Score was at least 3, NOSPECS grade at least 4, and duration under 3 months. This clonotype was recorded many times. Its antigen remains unidentified. V was cut by 8 bases and J by 0 bases, with 14 bases left in between. The CDR3 spans 15 residues. The germline gives CDR1 MNHEY, CDR2 SVGAGI.

The receptor comes from a woman between 40 and 55 years old with Graves' ophthalmopathy. V is TRBV6-5 and J is TRBJ1-3; D gene uncertain. The specimen sequenced was blood. This chain's CDR3 is CASVTGEVSGNTIYF. CDR3 in DNA: TGTGCCAGCGTTACTGGGGAGGTCTCTGGAAACACCATATATTTT.